This T cell receptor beta chain was captured in a study of shared clonotypes between healthy human individuals. Study context: Donor composition was two women and three men, aged 18 to 49. Study observations and caveats: A handful of donors shared approximately 5% of their naive CD4 clonotypes.

Germline assignment: CDR1 KGHSH and CDR2 LQKENI. The J segment lost 4 bases and the V segment lost 8 bases, leaving 11 bases of the junction unmatched. The length of the CDR3 is 15 residues. Genomic DNA belonging to each subset was distributed in equal measure over several immunoSEQ plates. The data were produced by immunoSEQ multiplex PCR, yet TCRdb's version contains in-frame clones alone and is incomplete. This table has 2 million to 2.5 million clones, 80% to 95% appearing once. This clone was recorded only once. The target antigen is unknown. Material: naive CD4+ T cells from PBMCs. Subset here: CD45RA+ positively selected. V and J are TRBV18 and TRBJ2-3; 8 positions match TRBD2. The TCR was taken from a man aged 18 to 30 in good health. Some clones in this sample may be carry-over from other donors' samples. Written as DNA, the CDR3 is TGTGCCAGCACGCACGCCAGCGGGGGTGCAGATACGCAGTATTTT. Translated, it gives CASTHASGGADTQYF.